The T cell receptor beta chain described here comes from a study of T-cell memory formation after mild COVID-19. TCRdb re-derived calls from the 5' RACE reads in MiXCR, one entry per CDR3 protein. The data show 280,000 or so distinct CDR3 sequences, with about a sixth seen just once and under 30% held by the top ten. There are 14 residues in the CDR3. The germline gives CDR1 MGHDK, CDR2 SYGVNS. V dropped 3 bases and J dropped 1 base, with 9 bases sitting between them. The rearrangement links TRBV25-1 to TRBJ2-5; perhaps TRBD2 as D (5 bases). The TCR sequence derives from a man younger than 35 who had mild COVID-19 (a few samples of this study predate the infection). Cell type and time point are not known. Sequenced sample: PBMCs or a T cell subset sorted from them (not recorded which). CDR3 amino acids: CASSERDFQETQYF. The CDR3 nucleotides are TGTGCCAGCAGTGAGAGGGATTTCCAAGAGACCCAGTACTTC.